This entry describes one T cell receptor beta chain. Its antigen is not identified. The data originate from a study of T cells in localized non-small cell lung cancer. Trimming took 5 bases from V and 7 from J; bases not matched to a gene: 3. The CDR3 runs to 14 residues. Germline assignment: CDR1 SGHTA and CDR2 FQGNSA. Study-wide findings and caveats: Adjacent uninvolved lung had the highest clonality, suggesting focused antigen responses. A denser population of T cells in blood accompanied longer overall survival. Heterogeneity cannot be ruled out, as sequencing used one tumor region only. Researchers found a median approximately 60 of the top 100 tumor clones in adjacent lung.

Here immunoSEQ multiplex PCR was the method, and the copy in TCRdb shows in-frame clones only, minus some. The table has roughly 48,000 clones, 70% to 80% seen once; the top ten hold approximately 16%. The source is a man between 40 and 70 years old with stage I squamous cell lung carcinoma. Source: peripheral blood, taken before any cancer treatment. The J gene is TRBJ2-4, the V gene TRBV7-2; TRBD1 matches at 12 bases. The CDR3 region is CASSVGQGANIQYF. CDR3 bases: TGTGCCAGCAGCGTGGGACAGGGGGCGAACATTCAGTACTTC.